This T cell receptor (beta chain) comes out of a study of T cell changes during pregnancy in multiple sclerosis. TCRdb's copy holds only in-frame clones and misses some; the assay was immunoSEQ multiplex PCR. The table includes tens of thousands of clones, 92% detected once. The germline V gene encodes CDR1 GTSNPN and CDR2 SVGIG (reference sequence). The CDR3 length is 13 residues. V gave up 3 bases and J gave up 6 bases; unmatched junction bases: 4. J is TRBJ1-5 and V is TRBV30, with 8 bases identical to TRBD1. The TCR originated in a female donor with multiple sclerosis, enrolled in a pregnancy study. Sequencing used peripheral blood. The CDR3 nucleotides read TGTGCCTGGAGCCCAGGGGGCTCTCAGCCCCAGCATTTT. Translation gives CAWSPGGSQPQHF.